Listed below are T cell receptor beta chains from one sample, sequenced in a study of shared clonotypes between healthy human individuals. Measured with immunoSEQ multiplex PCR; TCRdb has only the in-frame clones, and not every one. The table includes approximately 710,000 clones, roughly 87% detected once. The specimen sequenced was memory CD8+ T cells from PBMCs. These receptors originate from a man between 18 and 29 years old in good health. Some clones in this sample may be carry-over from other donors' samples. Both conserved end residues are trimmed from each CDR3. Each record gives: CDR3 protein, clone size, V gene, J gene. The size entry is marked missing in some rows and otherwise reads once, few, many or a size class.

CDR3 protein: ASTTGLAGYNEQF
clone size: -
V gene: TRBV27
J gene: TRBJ2-1

CDR3 protein: ASSLAQDEQY
clone size: -
V gene: TRBV11-2
J gene: TRBJ2-7

CDR3 protein: ASSPRTQETQY
clone size: -
V gene: TRBV7-9
J gene: TRBJ2-5

CDR3 protein: ASSYVSGSTDTQY
clone size: -
V gene: TRBV6-5
J gene: TRBJ2-3

CDR3 protein: ASRQDSLGPGEQF
clone size: -
V gene: TRBV25-1
J gene: TRBJ2-1

CDR3 protein: ASSLGSGEGVAF
clone size: -
V gene: TRBV5-4
J gene: TRBJ1-1

CDR3 protein: ASSADDGTGANVLT
clone size: -
V gene: TRBV9
J gene: TRBJ2-6

CDR3 protein: ARSRPETEAF
clone size: once
V gene: TRBV5-3
J gene: TRBJ1-1

CDR3 protein: ASTGTIDYEQY
clone size: -
V gene: TRBV6-5
J gene: TRBJ2-7

CDR3 protein: ASSPVEGAGYGYT
clone size: -
V gene: TRBV19
J gene: TRBJ1-2

CDR3 protein: ASSLGVIPPYNEQF
clone size: -
V gene: TRBV11-2
J gene: TRBJ2-1

CDR3 protein: ASGHYNEQF
clone size: -
V gene: TRBV9
J gene: TRBJ2-1

CDR3 protein: ASSLAESGAGELF
clone size: -
V gene: TRBV13
J gene: TRBJ2-2

CDR3 protein: ASSLSVRNEQF
clone size: -
V gene: TRBV27
J gene: TRBJ2-1

CDR3 protein: ASCPRGAYNEQF
clone size: -
V gene: TRBV5-1
J gene: TRBJ2-1

CDR3 protein: ASSLIPGPYEQY
clone size: -
V gene: TRBV27
J gene: TRBJ2-7

CDR3 protein: ASSMGLGLAGGRTGGELF
clone size: -
V gene: TRBV19
J gene: TRBJ2-2

CDR3 protein: ASSLEGANTEAF
clone size: -
V gene: TRBV5-4
J gene: TRBJ1-1